The rows below give T cell receptor beta chains drawn from one sample of a study of blood T cell repertoires in COVID-19. TCRdb's copy holds only in-frame clones and misses some; the assay was immunoSEQ multiplex PCR. Of 150,000 to 200,000 clones detected, over 75% appear once; the ten largest clones hold about 20%. The specimen sequenced was peripheral blood. Source of these receptors: a person between 65 and 80 years old with COVID-19, enrolled during active disease. CDR3s leave out the opening cysteine and the closing phenylalanine or tryptophan. Each record gives: CDR3 length, V gene, J gene, CDR3 protein.

length: 13; V: TRBV28; J: TRBJ1-1; CDR3: ASSPSTGENTEAF
length: 14; V: TRBV30; J: TRBJ2-3; CDR3: AWRGGDYFSTDTQY
length: 11; V: TRBV28; J: TRBJ1-2; CDR3: ASSFGQIYGYT
length: 15; V: TRBV7-8; J: TRBJ2-3; CDR3: ASSPRSSAGGSDTQY
length: 12; V: TRBV7-6; J: TRBJ2-7; CDR3: ASTIGTGFYEQY
length: 13; V: TRBV7-9; J: TRBJ2-5; CDR3: ASSLRKGTRETQY
length: 13; V: TRBV19; J: TRBJ1-2; CDR3: ASSTTGVANYGYT
length: 13; V: TRBV15; J: TRBJ2-3; CDR3: ATSRVQSGTNTQY
length: 15; V: TRBV24-1; J: TRBJ2-5; CDR3: ATSDPFGTGLQETQY
length: 14; V: TRBV28; J: TRBJ2-1; CDR3: ASSFGGTEVRNEQF
length: 13; V: TRBV29-1; J: TRBJ1-5; CDR3: SVGYRSGASEPQH
length: 16; V: TRBV9; J: TRBJ2-6; CDR3: ASSDFGTPRAGANVLT
length: 13; V: TRBV5-5; J: TRBJ2-6; CDR3: ASSLSGSGANVLT
length: 13; V: TRBV6-5; J: TRBJ2-3; CDR3: ASSSTSSETDTQY